Following are 2 T cell receptor beta chains from one sample sequenced in a study of T-cell reconstitution after alpha-beta-depleted transplantation in children. Preparing the TCRbeta library involved the use of unique molecular identifiers. TCRdb ran MiXCR on the PCR reads and lists one entry per CDR3 protein. The data show 170,000 or so distinct CDR3 sequences, approximately 6.8% seen once. The material sequenced was PBMCs from the stem cell graft donor, taken from the stem cell graft. These receptor sequences come from a human donor who donated a stem cell graft to a child with Wiskott-Aldrich syndrome.

The chain recombines TRBV7-8 with TRBJ1-3; 9 bases match TRBD1. This CDR3 region has 16 residues. Germline assignment: CDR1 SGHVS and CDR2 FQNEAQ. V was clipped by 2 bases and J by 4 bases; unmatched bases: 6. Here the CDR3 reads CASSLRDRVDGNTIYF. Here the CDR3 DNA reads TGTGCCAGCAGCTTAAGGGACAGGGTGGACGGAAACACCATATATTTT.

This clonotype appeared many times. V gene TRBV24-1 combines with J gene TRBJ2-1; 14 bases map to TRBD2. Germline assignment: CDR1 KGHDR and CDR2 SFDVKD. Trimming at V came to 1 base and at J to 8 bases, leaving 9 bases not matched to a gene. The CDR3 covers 18 residues. Written as DNA, the CDR3 is TGTGCCACCAGTGATTTAACCCGACTAGCGGGGGGGGTCGATGAGCAGTTCTTC. Translated: CATSDLTRLAGGVDEQFF.